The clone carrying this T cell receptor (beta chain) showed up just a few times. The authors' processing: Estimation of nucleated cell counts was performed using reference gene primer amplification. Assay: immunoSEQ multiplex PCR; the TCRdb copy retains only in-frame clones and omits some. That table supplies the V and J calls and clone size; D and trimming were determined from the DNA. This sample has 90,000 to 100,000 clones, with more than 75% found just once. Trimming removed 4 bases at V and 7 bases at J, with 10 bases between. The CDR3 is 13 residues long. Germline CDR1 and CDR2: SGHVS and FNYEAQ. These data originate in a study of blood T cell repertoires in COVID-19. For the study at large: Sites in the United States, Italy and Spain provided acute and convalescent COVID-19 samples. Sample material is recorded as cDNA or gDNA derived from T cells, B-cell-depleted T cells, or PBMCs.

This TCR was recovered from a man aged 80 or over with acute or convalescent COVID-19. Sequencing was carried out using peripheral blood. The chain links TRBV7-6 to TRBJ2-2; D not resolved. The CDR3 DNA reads TGTGCCAGCAGCTCCTCGACGGGCGGGGAGCTGTTTTTT. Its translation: CASSSSTGGELFF.